The 28 T cell receptor beta chains below come from one sample, sequenced in a study of blood T cells in healthy people across ages. Combining a sample-barcoded 5' primer with a J-beta primer mix, a second PCR ran for about 7 to 11 cycles. Via MiXCR, TCRdb re-called the 5' RACE reads, giving one row per CDR3 protein. The sample gives around 500,000 distinct CDR3 sequences, about a quarter of which show up once; 3.6% is in the top ten. This sample was shared with a second study, whose subject was T cells of mothers and their children.

Source material: blood. These receptors were collected from a boy younger than 10 in good health.

A few counts support this clonotype. This sequence joins TRBV6-5 and TRBJ2-4; D unresolved. Germline V gene data show CDR1 as MNHEY and CDR2 as SVGAGI. Deletions cut 4 bases from V and 11 bases from J, with 12 bases between. This CDR3 comprises 12 residues. Written as DNA, the CDR3 is TGTGCCAGCAGTTTGGCGATAAGGGTTCAGTACTTC. It yields the protein CASSLAIRVQYF.

The chain has TRBV20-1 and TRBJ2-5; TRBD2 might be the D (6 bases). The CDR3 runs 17 residues. Trimming took 1 base from V and 3 from J, leaving 21 bases between them. Germline V gives CDR1 DFQATT, CDR2 SNEGSKA (reference sequence). The CDR3 nucleotides read TGCAGTGCTAGAGTTCCGCTAGGGTACGGGGGAAAAGAGACCCAGTACTTC. It yields the protein CSARVPLGYGGKETQYF.

This clonotype was recorded a few times. V is TRBV7-9 and J is TRBJ2-5, with D unclear. V was pared by 11 bases and J by 5 bases, with 9 bases between. Per germline, CDR1 SEHNR and CDR2 FQNEAQ (reference sequence). The CDR3 is made up of 10 amino acids. In DNA form, the CDR3 reads TGTGCCCTCGGGTTGGAGACCCAGTACTTC. Protein product: CALGLETQYF. Together with reference TRBV7-9 and TRBJ2-5, the CDR3 gives the full variable domain: DTGVSQNPRHKITKRGQNVTFRCDPISEHNRLYWYRQTLGQGPEFLTYFQNEAQLEKSRLLSDRFSAERPKGSFSTLEIQRTEQGDSAMYLCALGLETQYFGPGTRLLVL.

This clonotype was seen more than once but under ten times. V gene TRBV4-2 combines with J gene TRBJ1-1; D gene ambiguous. In germline, CDR1 is LGHNA, CDR2 YNFKEQ. The CDR3 is made up of 11 amino acids. Trimming took 3 bases from V and 4 from J, leaving 3 bases between them. The DNA for the CDR3 is TGTGCCAGCAGCCAGCGCACTGAAGCTTTCTTT. It translates to CASSQRTEAFF.

This clonotype was counted a few times. The gene calls are TRBV20-1 and TRBJ2-5; TRBD2 aligns across 8 bases. With the DNA end fitting TRBJ2-1 better, the J assignment may be wrong. The germline CDR1 and CDR2 sequences are DFQATT and SNEGSKA (reference sequence). The length of the CDR3 is 12 residues. The CDR3 sequence is CSAQRESNEQFF. The DNA for the CDR3 is TGCAGTGCTCAGCGGGAGTCCAATGAGCAGTTCTTC.

This chain joins TRBV4-1 and TRBJ2-5; TRBD2 aligns across 9 bases. Germline V lookup: CDR1 MGHRA, CDR2 YSYEKL. With 0 bases clipped from V and 9 bases from J, the junction kept 14 bases outside the gene matches. The CDR3 loop spans 17 amino acids. The CDR3: CASSQDSLAGPQKSQYF. The CDR3 region has the DNA TGCGCCAGCAGCCAAGATTCTCTAGCGGGGCCCCAAAAGTCCCAGTACTTC.

The rearrangement uses TRBV11-2 and TRBJ2-3; D gene uncertain. Trimming removed 5 bases from V and 3 bases from J, with 6 bases in between. This CDR3 has 12 amino acids. The germline CDR1 and CDR2 sequences are SGHAT and FQNNGV. The CDR3 reads CASSHTTDTQYF. Written as DNA, the CDR3 is TGTGCCAGCAGCCATACTACAGATACGCAGTATTTT.

This clonotype was recorded a few times. The chain couples TRBV9 to TRBJ2-3; 10 bases agree with TRBD2. Germline V gene sequence: CDR1 SGDLS, CDR2 YYNGEE. This CDR3 is 19 amino acids long. J gave up 3 bases and V 4 bases, and 17 bases lay outside the gene matches. The CDR3 bases are TGTGCCAGCAGCAACCCTAGCGGGAGCCCCGAAGGGGCGACAGATACGCAGTATTTT. Its translation is CASSNPSGSPEGATDTQYF.

CDR3 DNA: TGTGCCAGCAGTGAGAAGTACTACGAGCAGTACTTC. The encoded protein is CASSEKYYEQYF. The chain carries TRBV6-2 or TRBV6-3 and TRBJ2-7; D gene unclear. The V gene lost 5 bases and the J gene lost 3 bases, with 8 bases spanning the gap. CDR3 length: 12 residues. Germline V gene sequence: CDR1 MNHEY, CDR2 SVGEGT.

This clonotype was seen more than once but under ten times. V and J are TRBV20-1 and TRBJ2-7; D is perhaps TRBD2 (6 bases). V was cut by 7 bases and J by 2 bases, with 12 bases left in between. CDR1 is DFQATT and CDR2 is SNEGSKA in the germline V gene (reference sequence). The CDR3 loop spans 12 amino acids. The CDR3 here is CSVGGLPYEQYF. In DNA form, the CDR3 reads TGCAGTGTTGGGGGACTCCCCTACGAGCAGTACTTC.

This chain connects TRBV12-5 to TRBJ2-5; D gene uncertain. Judging by the DNA end, TRBJ2-1 fits better; the J call may be wrong. The CDR3 loop spans 12 amino acids. The germline gives CDR1 LGHNT, CDR2 FRNRAP. The CDR3 protein is CASGQSPNEQFF. In nucleotides, the CDR3 is TGTGCTAGTGGCCAATCTCCAAATGAGCAGTTCTTC.

The table lists this clonotype with a few counts. The chain combines TRBV3-1 with TRBJ2-7; the D gene is possibly TRBD2 (5 bases). The germline V and J ends were trimmed by 4 bases and 3 bases, with 19 bases remaining between them. This CDR3 has 16 residues. CDR1 is LGHDT and CDR2 is YNNKEL in the germline V gene (reference sequence). CDR3 nucleotides: TGTGCCAGCAGCCCCGCGCCGATTTACCGGGACTACGAGCAGTACTTC. This translates into CASSPAPIYRDYEQYF.

The chain links TRBV7-3 to TRBJ1-1; the D gene is possibly TRBD1 (5 bases). The germline gives CDR1 SGHTA, CDR2 FQGTGA. The CDR3 sequence is 15 residues long. V gave up 2 bases and J gave up 3 bases, with 13 bases separating them. CDR3 protein: CASSLLGGEYTEAFF. The CDR3 DNA reads as TGTGCCAGCAGCTTACTGGGGGGAGAATACACTGAAGCTTTCTTT.

The sample holds a few counts of this clonotype. J is TRBJ1-2 and V is TRBV12-3 or TRBV12-4; D gene ambiguous. The CDR3 covers 14 residues. V lost 2 bases to trimming and J lost 4 bases, with 11 bases between them. This CDR3 is CASSLQPDSYGYTF. The DNA for the CDR3 is TGTGCCAGCAGTTTACAGCCGGATTCCTATGGCTACACCTTC.

The chain couples TRBV10-3 to TRBJ2-7; 7 bases line up with TRBD1. CDR1 and CDR2 (germline): ENHRY, SYGVKD. Trimming removed 4 bases from V and 4 bases from J; junction bases left unmatched: 10. The CDR3 has 15 amino acids. DNA of the CDR3: TGTGCCATCAGTGGTCAGACAGGGCATTCATACGAGCAGTACTTC. Translated, it gives CAISGQTGHSYEQYF.

This clonotype was detected a few times. The chain uses TRBV4-2 and TRBJ2-1; 10 bases line up with TRBD2. Losses at the gene ends were 0 bases for V and 0 bases for J; bases not matched to a gene: 11. The length of the CDR3 is 20 residues. Germline V lookup: CDR1 LGHNA, CDR2 YNFKEQ. Written as DNA, the CDR3 is TGTGCCAGCAGCCAAGATCCCAGCGGGAGGGCCGGTAGCTCCTACAATGAGCAGTTCTTC. It is translated as CASSQDPSGRAGSSYNEQFF.

This clonotype came up a few times. The J gene is TRBJ2-1, the V gene TRBV9; D not resolved. V was cut by 4 bases and J by 0 bases, with 14 bases left in between. This CDR3 contains 16 residues. Germline assignment: CDR1 SGDLS and CDR2 YYNGEE. CDR3 bases: TGTGCCAGCAGCCCCGCCAACGGCGGCTCCTACAATGAGCAGTTCTTC. It translates to CASSPANGGSYNEQFF.

The J gene is TRBJ2-3, the V gene TRBV12-3 or TRBV12-4; TRBD2 matches at 7 bases. The CDR3 extends over 14 amino acids. Unmatched junction bases numbered 10, after V lost 8 bases and J lost 5 bases. CDR3 sequence reads: CASVPGGNIDTQYF. Written as DNA, the CDR3 is TGTGCCAGCGTCCCCGGGGGGAACATAGATACGCAGTATTTT.

The table lists this clonotype with a few counts. The CDR3 bases are TGTGCCAGCAGCCAAGCGGACCGGGAGACCCAGTACTTC. Its protein product is CASSQADRETQYF. The genes are TRBV3-1 and TRBJ2-5; D gene ambiguous. The CDR3 is 13 amino acids. Trimming left V 1 base short and J 5 bases short, with 8 bases between. In germline, CDR1 is LGHDT, CDR2 YNNKEL (reference sequence).

The sample holds a few counts of this clonotype. This chain joins TRBV29-1 and TRBJ2-1; D unclear. With 5 bases removed from V and 4 bases from J, the gap between germline ends came to 6 bases. This CDR3 has 11 residues. In germline, CDR1 is SQVTM, CDR2 ANQGSEA. The CDR3 loop is CSVYIYNEQFF. The CDR3 DNA is TGCAGCGTTTATATTTACAATGAGCAGTTCTTC.

This clonotype occurred a few times. The genes are TRBV6-2 or TRBV6-3 and TRBJ2-7; D remains ambiguous. Per germline, CDR1 MNHEY and CDR2 SVGEGT. Trimming cost V 2 bases and J 0 bases, with 5 bases left between them. This CDR3 spans 13 amino acids. Here the CDR3 DNA reads TGTGCCAGCAGTTACCCCAGCTCCTACGAGCAGTACTTC. It codes for CASSYPSSYEQYF.

In its sample, this clonotype was seen a few times. The chain carries TRBV7-9 and TRBJ2-5, with D unresolved. There are 14 residues in the CDR3. With 5 bases removed from V and 2 bases from J, the gap between germline ends came to 12 bases. The germline V gene encodes CDR1 SEHNR and CDR2 FQNEAQ (reference sequence). Written as DNA, the CDR3 is TGTGCCAGCAGCACCGAGACATGGCAAGAGACCCAGTACTTC. Protein sequence: CASSTETWQETQYF.

This chain connects TRBV7-9 to TRBJ1-4; tentative D call: TRBD1 (5 bases). The CDR3 length is 15 residues. V gave up 0 bases and J gave up 10 bases, with 15 bases separating them. Looked up from germline, CDR1 is SEHNR and CDR2 is FQNEAQ (reference sequence). CDR3 sequence: CASSLAPRAMGKLFF. CDR3 sequence (DNA): TGTGCCAGCAGCTTAGCACCCAGGGCGATGGGAAAACTGTTTTTT.

The chain recombines TRBV15 with TRBJ2-7; TRBD2 matches at 9 bases. The CDR3 has 16 amino acids. The V gene's germline CDR1 is LNHNV and CDR2 YYDKDF (reference sequence). V lost 1 base, J lost 4 bases, and 8 bases stayed unmatched. The CDR3 here is CATSRARRGGRYEQYF. As DNA, the CDR3 is TGTGCCACCAGCAGAGCAAGGCGGGGGGGAAGGTACGAGCAGTACTTC.

CDR3 sequence reads: CASSWKDRDDTDTQYF. In DNA form, the CDR3 reads TGTGCCAGCAGCTGGAAGGACAGGGACGACACAGATACGCAGTATTTT. The chain recombines TRBV5-4 with TRBJ2-3; 8 bases fit TRBD1. In germline, CDR1 is SGHNT, CDR2 YYREEE (reference sequence). The length of the CDR3 is 16 residues. Germline trimming cut 3 bases from V and 2 bases from J; bases unmatched to any gene: 8.

The CDR3 loop reads CASSQMTGAPVGQYF. As DNA, the CDR3 is TGCGCCAGCAGCCAGATGACAGGGGCTCCCGTTGGGCAGTATTTT. The V gene is TRBV4-3, the J gene TRBJ2-3; 8 bases agree with TRBD1. The CDR3 loop spans 15 amino acids. Germline assignment: CDR1 LGHNA and CDR2 YSLEER. Trimming removed 3 bases from V and 11 bases from J; junction bases left unmatched: 13.

There are a few counts of this clonotype. The rearrangement links TRBV7-9 to TRBJ2-5, with 10 nucleotides matching TRBD2. Germline CDR1 reads SEHNR; CDR2 reads FQNEAQ (reference sequence). V shed 2 bases and J 0 bases; nucleotides not matched to a gene: 9. The CDR3 runs to 18 residues. CDR3: CASSLPRTSGAYQETQYF. The CDR3 region has the DNA TGTGCCAGCAGCTTACCCCGGACTAGCGGAGCTTACCAAGAGACCCAGTACTTC.

This chain links TRBV29-1 with TRBJ1-1; D not certain. Trimming removed 6 bases from V and 8 bases from J, with 13 bases in between. CDR3 length: 11 amino acids. Germline CDR1 is SQVTM and CDR2 is ANQGSEA. The CDR3 DNA reads TGCAGCGTCCAAGACTTGGGCGAAGCTTTCTTT. Protein product: CSVQDLGEAFF.